The clone carrying this T cell receptor beta chain was counted a few times. The sample belongs to a study of T cell clonotyping in hematopoietic cell transplantation. CDR3 length equals 14 residues. The repertoire was sequenced with immunoSEQ multiplex PCR; TCRdb's copy has only in-frame clones and lacks some. The table includes tens of thousands of clones, about nine tenths detected once. Time point: recipient sample about 28 days before transplant, after cytoreduction. Sequenced here: peripheral blood mononuclear cells, sampled before stem cell transplant. V gene TRBV21-1 combines with J gene TRBJ2-1. TRBV21-1 is annotated as a pseudogene. This clonotype was obtained from a man aged 55 to 69 with biphenotypic leukemia. Some clones in this sample may be carry-over from other donors' samples. The CDR3 sequence is CASSRKDPRNEQFF. The CDR3 bases are TGTGCCAGCAGCAGGAAGGACCCCCGCAATGAGCAGTTCTTC.